The present T cell receptor beta chain was sequenced within a study of blood T cells in healthy people across ages. The sample holds a few counts of this clonotype. Its antigen is not identified. Overall study findings and caveats: Donor CMV infection status was unknown, possibly confounding age-related changes in expanded clonotypes.

Then a second PCR, running roughly 7 to 12 cycles, was carried out with a sample-barcoded 5' primer and a J-beta primer mix. TCRdb itself ran the 5' RACE reads through MiXCR, one entry per CDR3 protein. Altogether some 760,000 distinct CDR3 sequences are present, approximately 25% being singletons, with the ten largest covering 9.4%. V was cut by 5 bases and J by 6 bases, with 16 bases left in between. CDR1 is LGHNT, CDR2 FRNRAP, per germline. The CDR3 is made up of 14 amino acids. The same data also went into a second study, on T cells of mothers and their children. Per that paper: Donation was provided by three healthy Caucasian mothers along with their six children. Reads obtained per mother exceeded 8.5 million TCR beta CDR3 reads, with several million obtained per child.

The gene calls are TRBV12-5 and TRBJ1-2; no clear D gene. The material sequenced was blood. This receptor was identified in a boy aged 10-17 years in good health. The CDR3 DNA reads TGTGCTAGTGGTCCCTCCTTAGTTGGTCATGGCTACACCTTC. Translation: CASGPSLVGHGYTF.